This TCR beta chain was obtained from a study of glioma-infiltrating T cells. Germline values: CDR1 MDHEN, CDR2 SYDVKM. Trimming removed 8 bases from V and 2 bases from J, with 13 bases in between. The length of the CDR3 is 13 residues. Using RNA template, CDR3s of TCR alpha and beta were amplified with iRepertoire arm-PCR. TCRdb fed the multiplex PCR reads into MiXCR, producing one record per CDR3 protein. This table holds about 380,000 distinct CDR3 sequences, about 40% found once. Whole-study findings and limits: CDR3 overlap between tissue and blood was very small.

In this sample, this clonotype turned up a few times. The antigen is not known. The rearrangement joins TRBV28 to TRBJ2-7; a possible D gene is TRBD2 (5 bases). The sequenced sample consisted of glioma tissue, nonneoplastic brain tissue, or PBMCs (not recorded which). This sequence was found in a human donor with low-grade glioma or glioblastoma, undergoing nonglioma brain surgery, or in good health (not recorded which). The CDR3 region has the DNA TGTGCCAGCGGTTCGGGGAGAGCCTACGAGCAGTACTTC. Protein product: CASGSGRAYEQYF.